The rows below give T cell receptor beta chains drawn from one sample of a study of T cells after posttransplantation cyclophosphamide. Using immunoSEQ multiplex PCR, the repertoire was profiled, and TCRdb retains in-frame clones only, with some absent. The sample shows tens of thousands of clones, none of them appearing just once. The sequenced material came from PBMCs. Receptor source: a woman in her forties or fifties in good health and a related stem cell transplant donor. Both conserved end residues are trimmed from each CDR3. Each record gives: CDR3 protein, J gene, D gene, V gene. D genes are given only for firm matches.

CDR3: ASSLAGQGQPQH
J: TRBJ1-5
D: TRBD1
V: TRBV12-3/TRBV12-4

CDR3: SVLSPTKAREQY
J: TRBJ2-7
D: .
V: TRBV29-1

CDR3: ASSYNDRGTEAF
J: TRBJ1-1
D: TRBD1
V: TRBV7-6

CDR3: SVAPVEAF
J: TRBJ1-1
D: .
V: TRBV29-1

CDR3: ASSSGTSGRAGNEQF
J: TRBJ2-1
D: TRBD2
V: TRBV11-3

CDR3: ASTVRGIYEQY
J: TRBJ2-7
D: .
V: TRBV6-4

CDR3: ASSLARGKY
J: TRBJ2-7
D: .
V: TRBV7-9

CDR3: ASSLGGAGTGWEKLF
J: TRBJ1-4
D: TRBD1
V: TRBV7-8

CDR3: ASSLGPGGTNYGYT
J: TRBJ1-2
D: TRBD1
V: TRBV7-8

CDR3: ASSLWGVGQPQH
J: TRBJ1-5
D: .
V: TRBV5-6

CDR3: ASSLVGTSGRNTGELF
J: TRBJ2-2
D: TRBD2
V: TRBV7-9

CDR3: ASNRGMNTEAF
J: TRBJ1-1
D: TRBD1
V: TRBV6-1

CDR3: ASSFGGSIQETQY
J: TRBJ2-5
D: TRBD2
V: TRBV27

CDR3: ASSFQWPNNEQF
J: TRBJ2-1
D: .
V: TRBV11-2

CDR3: ASYSGAPYEQY
J: TRBJ2-7
D: .
V: TRBV28

CDR3: ASSPPRTFGELF
J: TRBJ2-2
D: .
V: TRBV18

CDR3: ASSIGGGDGYT
J: TRBJ1-2
D: .
V: TRBV12-3/TRBV12-4

CDR3: ASIIGTLQF
J: TRBJ2-1
D: .
V: TRBV6-2/TRBV6-3

CDR3: ASTPGQPGIPPEKLF
J: TRBJ1-4
D: TRBD1
V: TRBV2

CDR3: ASSYYNRGDYEQY
J: TRBJ2-7
D: TRBD1
V: TRBV6-5

CDR3: AISLTSTGGNYGYT
J: TRBJ1-2
D: .
V: TRBV10-3

CDR3: ASSLGAGPGLETQY
J: TRBJ2-5
D: .
V: TRBV5-1

CDR3: ASSYSGGQGVEQY
J: TRBJ2-7
D: TRBD1
V: TRBV6-5

CDR3: ASSIATKGHLRSGANVLT
J: TRBJ2-6
D: .
V: TRBV19

CDR3: ASSLPRYNEQF
J: TRBJ2-1
D: .
V: TRBV5-8

CDR3: AIRGHSEHHYEQY
J: TRBJ2-7
D: .
V: TRBV10-3

CDR3: SVEDLSDRPGEQY
J: TRBJ2-7
D: .
V: TRBV29-1

CDR3: ATSDWGTGGSLDVLT
J: TRBJ2-6
D: TRBD1
V: TRBV24-1

CDR3: ACSWQGNQPQH
J: TRBJ1-5
D: .
V: TRBV30

CDR3: ATGSSGDTQETQY
J: TRBJ2-5
D: TRBD2
V: TRBV6-6

CDR3: ASSAPDRDIYEQY
J: TRBJ2-7
D: TRBD1
V: TRBV12-3/TRBV12-4

CDR3: ASKNRVTGELF
J: TRBJ2-2
D: .
V: TRBV19

CDR3: AWSASRGEAF
J: TRBJ1-1
D: .
V: TRBV30

CDR3: ASRGTGGASGELF
J: TRBJ2-2
D: TRBD1
V: TRBV6-5

CDR3: ASSPMGHKGGTEAF
J: TRBJ1-1
D: .
V: TRBV18

CDR3: ASSYRFYQPQH
J: TRBJ1-5
D: .
V: TRBV27

CDR3: AWSRGPGTEAF
J: TRBJ1-1
D: TRBD1
V: TRBV30

CDR3: ASSSQRGTEAF
J: TRBJ1-1
D: .
V: TRBV7-9

CDR3: ASSSSGPYNEQF
J: TRBJ2-1
D: TRBD2
V: TRBV7-2

CDR3: AISRVEGREQY
J: TRBJ2-7
D: .
V: TRBV10-3

CDR3: ASSYDRANEKLF
J: TRBJ1-4
D: TRBD1
V: TRBV5-6